Presented here are 29 T cell receptor beta chains from one specimen sequenced in a study of shared clonotypes between healthy human individuals (dated by TCRdb to about 2020). The library was produced with the immunoSEQ multiplex PCR assay. The table comes from immuneACCESS by way of TCRdb, which keeps in-frame sequences with V and J called. Part of the clones is missing from these tables; in studies checked, under half for an unresolved V gene and the rest for unknown reasons. Here the sample has a few hundred thousand clones; around 86% occur a single time. The ten top clones hold roughly 15% of the sample. Sequenced sample: memory CD8+ T cells sorted from blood. What the cell subset or site label conveys for this sample: CD45RO+ cells pooled with CCR7-negative TemRA cells. The source of these receptors is a man younger than 35 in good health.

The rearrangement joins TRBV5-1 to TRBJ2-4; D not resolved. Trimming left V 0 bases short and J 9 bases short, with 10 bases between. This CDR3 comprises 13 residues. Germline CDR1 SGHRS, CDR2 YFSETQ. CDR3 nucleotides: TGCGCCAGCAGCTTGGATCCCCAAGGCATTCAGTACTTC. Its protein is CASSLDPQGIQYF.

This sequence joins TRBV10-2 and TRBJ2-3; 11 bases agree with TRBD1. V gave up 7 bases and J gave up 3 bases; unmatched junction bases: 12. CDR1 and CDR2 from the germline V gene are WSHSY and SAAADI. The length of the CDR3 is 17 residues. CDR3 DNA: TGCGCCAGCAACGCCCCGGGGACAGGGGGATTGACAGATACGCAGTATTTT. It specifies CASNAPGTGGLTDTQYF.

This clone occurred once. The chain links TRBV28 to TRBJ1-5; 9 positions agree with TRBD1. Germline trimming cut 7 bases from V and 7 bases from J; bases unmatched to any gene: 11. The CDR3 runs to 15 residues. CDR1 and CDR2 from the germline V gene are MDHEN and SYDVKM. DNA of the CDR3: TGTGCCAGCACCGATGACAGGGGGGGGTGGCAGCCCCAGCATTTT. Its protein product is CASTDDRGGWQPQHF.

This clone was seen a few times. The chain combines TRBV19 with TRBJ2-1; unclear D gene. The ends were cut back, 5 bases at V and 4 bases at J, with 6 bases in the middle. Germline values: CDR1 LNHDA, CDR2 SQIVND (reference sequence). CDR3 size: 12 residues. The CDR3: CASSYAYNEQFF. Here the CDR3 DNA reads TGTGCCAGTAGTTACGCTTACAATGAGCAGTTCTTC.

The V call is TRBV5-6, the J call TRBJ2-7; a weak D match, TRBD1 (6 bases). V was clipped by 0 bases and J by 3 bases, with 13 bases between them. Germline CDR1 is SGHDT and CDR2 is YYEEEE. This CDR3 is 15 amino acids long. CDR3 amino acids: CASSLEGHGFYEQYF. The CDR3 region has the DNA TGTGCCAGCAGCTTGGAGGGACACGGATTCTACGAGCAGTACTTC.

The chain employs TRBV27 and TRBJ2-7; D gene uncertain. The CDR3 extends over 16 amino acids. Trimming took 0 bases from V and 2 from J, leaving 14 bases between them. Germline V gives CDR1 MNHEY, CDR2 SMNVEV (reference sequence). Written as DNA, the CDR3 is TGTGCCAGCAGTTTATCGGCACGCTCGCCACCCTACGAGCAGTACTTC. This codes for CASSLSARSPPYEQYF.

V gene TRBV4-1 combines with J gene TRBJ1-1, with D hard to call. The germline gives CDR1 MGHRA, CDR2 YSYEKL. V shed 1 base and J shed 3 bases, with 9 bases lying between them. The CDR3 covers 14 residues. CDR3 in amino acids: CASSQVKSDTEAFF. CDR3 DNA: TGCGCCAGCAGCCAAGTGAAGTCGGACACTGAAGCTTTCTTT.

The chain has TRBV7-2 and TRBJ2-7, with TRBD2 as a possible D gene (6 bases). This CDR3 region has 15 residues. Trimming removed 3 bases from V and 2 bases from J, with 14 bases in between. The germline V gene has CDR1 SGHTA and CDR2 FQGNSA. The CDR3 sequence is CASSLEMGGPYEQYF. The DNA for the CDR3 is TGTGCCAGCAGCTTGGAGATGGGGGGTCCCTACGAGCAGTACTTC.

V usage is TRBV7-6 and J usage is TRBJ1-2; 10 bases agree with TRBD1. Germline lookup yields CDR1 SGHVS and CDR2 FNYEAQ. J lost 8 bases, V lost 5 bases, and 5 bases had no gene match. CDR3 size: 13 residues. The CDR3 DNA reads as TGTGCCAGCAGCCTCCGGACAGGGGGAGGCTACACCTTC. The encoded protein is CASSLRTGGGYTF.

This chain joins TRBV10-2 and TRBJ2-7, with a weak D call TRBD2 (5 bases). V lost 3 bases to trimming and J lost 5 bases, with 14 bases between them. The CDR3 contains 14 residues. Per germline, CDR1 WSHSY and CDR2 SAAADI. CDR3 coding DNA: TGCGCCAGCAGTGAATCTTTGGGGAGCCACGAGCAGTACTTC. Translating it yields CASSESLGSHEQYF.

Here the CDR3 DNA reads TGCGCCAGCAGATATAGACTAGCGGGACTGTCAGATACGCAGTATTTT. It translates to CASRYRLAGLSDTQYF. The rearrangement links TRBV5-1 to TRBJ2-3, with 11 bases aligning to TRBD2. The CDR3 loop spans 16 amino acids. V lost 5 bases to trimming and J lost 4 bases; unmatched junction nucleotides: 9. Germline CDR1 and CDR2: SGHRS and YFSETQ.

J is TRBJ1-6 and V is TRBV30; no clear D. CDR3 length: 15 amino acids. Trimming took 0 bases from V and 4 from J, leaving 10 bases between them. Germline V gene data show CDR1 as GTSNPN and CDR2 as SVGIG (reference sequence). CDR3 nucleotide sequence: TGTGCCTGGAGTGTTTACAGAACTTATAATTCACCCCTCCACTTT. Amino acids: CAWSVYRTYNSPLHF.

CDR3: CASSLLDSPYEQYF. CDR3 sequence (DNA): TGTGCCAGCAGTCTCCTCGACAGTCCCTACGAGCAGTACTTC. The V and J genes are TRBV27 and TRBJ2-7; a possible D gene is TRBD1 (5 bases). V was cut by 5 bases and J by 2 bases, with 13 bases left in between. The CDR3 spans 14 residues. CDR1 MNHEY and CDR2 SMNVEV come from the germline V gene (reference sequence).

Remarks on this clone: Other DNA sequences in this sample translate to the same CDR3. The genes are TRBV9 and TRBJ1-1; tentative D call: TRBD1 (5 bases). Trimming shortened V by 0 bases and J by 0 bases, and 9 bases separated the two germline ends. Germline loops: CDR1 SGDLS, CDR2 YYNGEE. This CDR3 contains 15 residues. CDR3 in DNA: TGTGCCAGCAGCGTAGGGGACTCCTTGAACACTGAAGCTTTCTTT. This translates into CASSVGDSLNTEAFF.

The chain links TRBV6-1 to TRBJ2-7; D is unclear. The CDR3 spans 13 residues. Germline V gene lookup returns CDR1 MNHNS and CDR2 SASEGT. V was shortened by 4 bases and J by 2 bases, with 9 bases between the two germline ends. Here the CDR3 reads CASSANLPYEQYF. CDR3 bases: TGTGCCAGCAGTGCAAACTTACCCTACGAGCAGTACTTC.

The J gene is TRBJ1-6, the V gene TRBV2; maybe TRBD1 (5 bases). The CDR3 is made up of 14 amino acids. Per the germline V gene, CDR1 is SNHLY and CDR2 is FYNNEI. V gave up 4 bases and J gave up 4 bases, with 8 bases separating them. The CDR3 here is CASSAGRYNSPLHF. CDR3 bases: TGTGCCAGCAGTGCGGGACGGTATAATTCACCCCTCCACTTT.

The V and J genes are TRBV5-6 and TRBJ1-3; D remains unclear. The CDR3 totals 15 residues. Trimming left V 1 base short and J 0 bases short, with 8 bases between. Germline assignment: CDR1 SGHDT and CDR2 YYEEEE. The CDR3 spells CASSLPPNSGNTIYF. DNA of the CDR3: TGTGCCAGCAGCTTGCCCCCTAACTCTGGAAACACCATATATTTT.

The chain has TRBV29-1 and TRBJ2-2; D ambiguous. The CDR3 has 14 amino acids. The ends were cut back, 0 bases at V and 0 bases at J, with 5 bases in the middle. Germline V CDR1 and CDR2: SQVTM, ANQGSEA. The CDR3 DNA sequence: TGCAGCGTTGAAGAGGGTACGAACACCGGGGAGCTGTTTTTT. Translation: CSVEEGTNTGELFF.

This chain joins TRBV7-9 and TRBJ2-7, with D perhaps being TRBD1 or TRBD2 (6 bases each). The CDR3 runs to 14 residues. The ends were cut back, 5 bases at V and 4 bases at J, with 15 bases in the middle. CDR1 is SEHNR and CDR2 is FQNEAQ in the germline V gene (reference sequence). The DNA of the CDR3 is TGTGCCAGCAGCCCACGGGGGCACCAATACGAGCAGTACTTC. The encoded protein is CASSPRGHQYEQYF.

The chain joins TRBV2 to TRBJ2-3; 11 nucleotides match TRBD2. V lost 1 base to trimming and J lost 4 bases; unmatched junction nucleotides: 7. Germline V gives CDR1 SNHLY, CDR2 FYNNEI. The CDR3 sequence is 17 residues long. CDR3 amino acids: CASSEGISGRAPDTQYF. CDR3 bases: TGTGCCAGCAGTGAAGGTATTAGCGGGAGGGCCCCAGATACGCAGTATTTT.

As to this clone: An end of the junction does not agree with germline; a read error may underlie this. This chain joins TRBV29-1 and TRBJ2-5; 8 positions agree with TRBD1. CDR3 length: 12 amino acids. Germline V CDR1 and CDR2: SQVTM, ANQGSEA. The CDR3 nucleotides read TGCAGCTTTGACAGGGGAGAAGAGACCCAGTACTTC. Protein sequence: CSFDRGEETQYF.

This clone was detected only once. This sequence joins TRBV4-1 and TRBJ2-7, with D possibly matching TRBD1 (5 bases). The germline CDR1 and CDR2 sequences are MGHRA and YSYEKL. With 2 bases removed from V and 4 bases from J, the gap between germline ends came to 15 bases. This CDR3 is 15 amino acids long. The CDR3 loop is CASSQRRGASYEQYF. CDR3 DNA: TGCGCCAGCAGCCAAAGAAGGGGCGCGAGTTACGAGCAGTACTTC.

The chain is built from TRBV4-1 and TRBJ2-1; D call uncertain. Deletions cut 0 bases from V and 9 bases from J, with 15 bases between. The CDR3 consists of 15 residues. Germline CDR1 and CDR2: MGHRA and YSYEKL. The CDR3, as DNA: TGCGCCAGCAGCCAAGAATCTTTGGGGTACGCTGAGCAGTTCTTC. Protein sequence: CASSQESLGYAEQFF.

The genes are TRBV7-9 and TRBJ1-1, with D perhaps matching TRBD1 (5 bases). The CDR3 loop spans 15 amino acids. V shed 4 bases and J shed 1 base, with 13 bases lying between them. CDR1 is SEHNR and CDR2 is FQNEAQ in the germline V gene (reference sequence). The CDR3 is CASSYLGTGNTEAFF. The DNA for the CDR3 is TGTGCCAGCAGCTACCTCGGGACCGGGAACACTGAAGCTTTCTTT. Using reference TRBV7-9 and TRBJ1-1 for the parts outside the CDR3, the full variable domain is DTGVSQNPRHKITKRGQNVTFRCDPISEHNRLYWYRQTLGQGPEFLTYFQNEAQLEKSRLLSDRFSAERPKGSFSTLEIQRTEQGDSAMYLCASSYLGTGNTEAFFGQGTRLTVV.

The chain recombines TRBV29-1 with TRBJ2-7; the D is unclear. The CDR3 runs 11 residues. Germline CDR1 is SQVTM and CDR2 is ANQGSEA. The ends were cut back, 4 bases at V and 9 bases at J, with 13 bases in the middle. CDR3: CSVVTTGGQYF. Written as DNA, the CDR3 is TGCAGCGTTGTTACGACCGGCGGGCAGTACTTC.

CDR3 DNA: TGTGCCAGCAGCGTAGGTCTGGGAGCCTACGAGCAGTACTTC. It yields the protein CASSVGLGAYEQYF. The chain couples TRBV9 to TRBJ2-7, with a weak D call TRBD2 (5 bases). The V gene lost 0 bases and the J gene lost 2 bases, with 9 bases spanning the gap. Germline assignment: CDR1 SGDLS and CDR2 YYNGEE. This CDR3 region has 14 residues.

V and J are TRBV6-1 and TRBJ2-7, with D unclear. Germline CDR1 is MNHNS and CDR2 is SASEGT. The CDR3 runs 15 residues. The germline V and J ends were trimmed by 7 bases and 0 bases, with 16 bases remaining between them. The CDR3 nucleotides are TGTGCCAGCATAAACCGGATGGTCAGCTCCTACGAGCAGTACTTC. Amino acids: CASINRMVSSYEQYF.

The chain joins TRBV7-9 to TRBJ2-7, with D possibly matching TRBD2 (6 bases). The ends were cut back, 3 bases at V and 2 bases at J, with 20 bases in the middle. Germline CDR1 is SEHNR and CDR2 is FQNEAQ (reference sequence). This CDR3 has 17 amino acids. Here the CDR3 DNA reads TGTGCCAGCAGCTTCAGCGCGGGGAACCCCAAGACCTACGAGCAGTACTTC. It translates to CASSFSAGNPKTYEQYF. The whole variable domain, remainder taken from reference TRBV7-9 and TRBJ2-7, is DTGVSQNPRHKITKRGQNVTFRCDPISEHNRLYWYRQTLGQGPEFLTYFQNEAQLEKSRLLSDRFSAERPKGSFSTLEIQRTEQGDSAMYLCASSFSAGNPKTYEQYFGPGTRLTVT.

This clone appeared a few times. The chain joins TRBV29-1 to TRBJ1-1, with 8 bases that match TRBD1. The CDR3 is made up of 13 amino acids. Germline V lookup: CDR1 SQVTM, CDR2 ANQGSEA. V dropped 4 bases and J dropped 7; count of bases not matched to a gene: 8. CDR3 coding DNA: TGCAGCGTTGGAGGACAGGGCCTTAATGAAGCTTTCTTT. Its protein product is CSVGGQGLNEAFF.